These 23 T cell receptor beta chains were all obtained from the same sample, sequenced in a study of shared clonotypes between healthy human individuals. TCRdb's copy holds only in-frame clones and misses some; the assay was immunoSEQ multiplex PCR. The sample records about 800,000 clones, 96% being singletons. Cells designated naive CD8 were CD45RO-negative and were positively selected for CCR7, with terminally differentiated effector memory CD45RA+ cells excluded. Sequencing used naive CD8+ T cells sorted from blood. The receptors were gathered from a man younger than 45 in good health.

The chain recombines TRBV7-9 with TRBJ2-7; 12 bases are shared with TRBD2. The CDR3 has 15 residues. The germline gives CDR1 SEHNR, CDR2 FQNEAQ (reference sequence). V gave up 3 bases and J gave up 4 bases; unmatched junction bases: 4. The CDR3 sequence is CASSLRTSGEYEQYF. CDR3 coding DNA: TGTGCCAGCAGCTTGCGGACTAGCGGGGAATACGAGCAGTACTTC.

This clone was detected once. V gene TRBV5-1 combines with J gene TRBJ2-7, with 11 bases that match TRBD2. CDR3 length equals 15 residues. Per the germline V gene, CDR1 is SGHRS and CDR2 is YFSETQ. Trimming at V came to 5 bases and at J to 4 bases, leaving 8 bases not matched to a gene. This chain's CDR3 is CASRAGTSGAYEQYF. CDR3 in DNA: TGCGCCAGCAGGGCCGGGACTAGCGGAGCTTACGAGCAGTACTTC.

V gene TRBV7-9 combines with J gene TRBJ2-7, with D uncertain. CDR1 and CDR2 from the germline V gene are SEHNR and FQNEAQ (reference sequence). The CDR3 extends over 13 amino acids. Trimming shortened V by 4 bases and J by 2 bases, and 9 bases separated the two germline ends. CDR3 nucleotide sequence: TGTGCCAGCAGCTACGGGTTTACCTACGAGCAGTACTTC. This sequence encodes CASSYGFTYEQYF.

This chain joins TRBV5-1 and TRBJ2-7; 11 bases agree with TRBD2. The V gene's germline CDR1 is SGHRS and CDR2 YFSETQ. V trimming: 6 bases; J trimming: 0 bases; junction bases outside the gene matches: 5. The CDR3 covers 15 residues. As DNA, the CDR3 is TGCGCCAGCAAAATAGCGGGAGGGGTCTCCTACGAGCAGTACTTC. It yields the protein CASKIAGGVSYEQYF.

V is TRBV29-1 and J is TRBJ2-1, with a tentative D call TRBD2 (5 bases). V shed 1 base and J shed 0 bases, with 19 bases lying between them. This CDR3 spans 18 amino acids. Germline CDR1 and CDR2: SQVTM and ANQGSEA. CDR3 nucleotides: TGCAGCGTTGAAGGATTTAGGAGGTTGGGTTCCTCCTACAATGAGCAGTTCTTC. Translation gives CSVEGFRRLGSSYNEQFF.

The chain employs TRBV7-9 and TRBJ2-7; 7 bases fit TRBD2. The CDR3 is made up of 16 amino acids. CDR1 and CDR2 (germline): SEHNR, FQNEAQ (reference sequence). V lost 6 bases to trimming and J lost 3 bases; unmatched junction nucleotides: 14. The CDR3: CASRPREGSYYYEQYF. CDR3 bases: TGTGCCAGCAGGCCTAGGGAGGGATCCTATTACTACGAGCAGTACTTC.

The CDR3 loop is CASSQDPGGLDYGYTF. The DNA of the CDR3 is TGCGCCAGCAGCCAAGATCCCGGGGGACTGGACTATGGCTACACCTTC. The genes are TRBV4-1 and TRBJ1-2; weak D call: TRBD1 (5 bases). The germline V gene has CDR1 MGHRA and CDR2 YSYEKL. Trimming removed 0 bases from V and 3 bases from J, with 14 bases in between. This CDR3 is 16 amino acids long.

V usage is TRBV28 and J usage is TRBJ2-7, with TRBD2 matching over 7 bases. The trim removed 5 bases at V and 5 bases at J, leaving 9 bases unmatched. CDR1 is MDHEN, CDR2 SYDVKM, per germline. The length of the CDR3 is 14 residues. The CDR3 DNA reads TGTGCCAGCAGTATTACTAGCGAGAGCGACGAGCAGTACTTC. Protein product: CASSITSESDEQYF.

V and J are TRBV19 and TRBJ2-7; tentative D call: TRBD2 (6 bases). The CDR3 consists of 15 residues. The V end was cut by 2 bases, the J end by 4 bases, with 15 bases between. Germline V gene data show CDR1 as LNHDA and CDR2 as SQIVND (reference sequence). The DNA for the CDR3 is TGTGCCAGTAGTATATACGGAGGGGCAGAGTACGAGCAGTACTTC. It encodes CASSIYGGAEYEQYF.

V is TRBV6-5 and J is TRBJ2-7; TRBD2 is a possible D gene (6 bases). CDR3 length: 14 amino acids. Germline-derived CDR1 and CDR2 are MNHEY and SVGAGI. V lost 2 bases and J 2 bases, leaving 10 bases between the germline ends. The DNA of the CDR3 is TGTGCCAGCAGTTACACCGGGACTGCCTACGAGCAGTACTTC. It codes for CASSYTGTAYEQYF.

This sequence joins TRBV14 and TRBJ2-7, with D possibly matching TRBD2 (7 bases). Germline CDR1 is SGHDN and CDR2 is FVKESK. V lost 1 base to trimming and J lost 5 bases, with 12 bases between them. The CDR3 is 14 residues long. The CDR3 DNA reads TGTGCCAGCAGCCAAGCGCAGGGGAGGGACGAGCAGTACTTC. Encoded protein: CASSQAQGRDEQYF.

This clone was recorded only once. This sequence joins TRBV7-9 and TRBJ2-1; D uncertain. Trimming removed 2 bases from V and 8 bases from J, with 7 bases in between. Per germline, CDR1 SEHNR and CDR2 FQNEAQ (reference sequence). The CDR3 runs to 12 residues. The CDR3: CASSLSGYEQFF. The CDR3 DNA sequence: TGTGCCAGCAGCTTATCTGGGTATGAGCAGTTCTTC.

This chain joins TRBV7-9 and TRBJ2-7; 8 bases line up with TRBD1. V was clipped by 6 bases and J by 0 bases; unmatched bases: 1. The CDR3 has 13 amino acids. From germline, CDR1 is SEHNR and CDR2 FQNEAQ (reference sequence). The chain's CDR3 is CASRDRDSYEQYF. CDR3 DNA sequence: TGTGCCAGCAGGGACAGGGACTCCTACGAGCAGTACTTC.

The V and J genes are TRBV6-1 and TRBJ2-1; D is undetermined. Trimming pared 7 bases from V and 1 base from J, leaving 14 bases between. This CDR3 is built from 15 residues. Germline-derived CDR1 and CDR2 are MNHNS and SASEGT. The CDR3 reads CASNFARTSYNEQFF. The DNA of the CDR3 is TGTGCCAGCAATTTTGCGCGAACATCCTACAATGAGCAGTTCTTC.

The gene calls are TRBV7-9 and TRBJ2-7; D uncertain. V lost 2 bases and J 3 bases, leaving 14 bases between the germline ends. The CDR3 has 15 residues. Looked up from germline, CDR1 is SEHNR and CDR2 is FQNEAQ (reference sequence). The CDR3 loop is CASSLINSQIYEQYF. DNA for the CDR3: TGTGCCAGCAGCTTAATCAACAGTCAAATCTACGAGCAGTACTTC.

The genes are TRBV13 and TRBJ2-1, with D perhaps TRBD1 (5 bases). Germline V gene lookup returns CDR1 PRHDT and CDR2 FYEKMQ (reference sequence). Trimming took off 2 bases at V and 4 bases at J, with 12 bases between the two ends. The CDR3 is 15 residues long. CDR3 nucleotide sequence: TGTGCCAGCAGCTTACAGGGAACCCTTTACAATGAGCAGTTCTTC. Translating it yields CASSLQGTLYNEQFF.

J is TRBJ2-7 and V is TRBV7-9; 7 positions agree with TRBD1. The V and J ends lost 3 bases and 2 bases, in that order; junction bases with no gene match: 7. Germline V gene sequence: CDR1 SEHNR, CDR2 FQNEAQ (reference sequence). The CDR3 has 15 residues. CDR3 nucleotides: TGTGCCAGCAGCTTTGACAGGGAAAACCCCTACGAGCAGTACTTC. Its protein product is CASSFDRENPYEQYF.

The chain recombines TRBV9 with TRBJ1-2; 7 bases line up with TRBD1. The germline gives CDR1 SGDLS, CDR2 YYNGEE. V was clipped by 0 bases and J by 4 bases; unmatched bases: 9. There are 16 residues in the CDR3. DNA of the CDR3: TGTGCCAGCAGCGTAGGTGGGACAGATGATTCCTATGGCTACACCTTC. Its protein is CASSVGGTDDSYGYTF.

CDR3 in amino acids: CASRVNPLPSYEQYF. Here the CDR3 DNA reads TGTGCCAGCAGGGTTAATCCTTTACCCTCCTACGAGCAGTACTTC. This sequence joins TRBV27 and TRBJ2-7; D is unclear. Germline V gene lookup returns CDR1 MNHEY and CDR2 SMNVEV (reference sequence). Trimming shortened V by 6 bases and J by 0 bases, and 15 bases separated the two germline ends. This CDR3 spans 15 amino acids.

V is TRBV4-1 and J is TRBJ2-2; D could derive from TRBD1 or TRBD2 (5 bases each). With 2 bases removed from V and 7 bases from J, the gap between germline ends came to 14 bases. This CDR3 has 15 residues. Germline V gene lookup returns CDR1 MGHRA and CDR2 YSYEKL. DNA of the CDR3: TGCGCCAGCAGCCAAATGACCGGGGCGGGCGGGGAGCTGTTTTTT. It codes for CASSQMTGAGGELFF.

The chain is built from TRBV28 and TRBJ2-7; D is unclear. The germline gives CDR1 MDHEN, CDR2 SYDVKM. The CDR3 consists of 14 residues. V was cut by 9 bases and J by 2 bases, with 17 bases left in between. CDR3 nucleotides: TGTGCCAGTACCCAACGAACAAGCCCCTACGAGCAGTACTTC. It encodes CASTQRTSPYEQYF. Combining the CDR3 with reference TRBV28 and TRBJ2-7 gives the whole variable domain DVKVTQSSRYLVKRTGEKVFLECVQDMDHENMFWYRQDPGLGLRLIYFSYDVKMKEKGDIPEGYSVSREKKERFSLILESASTNQTSMYLCASTQRTSPYEQYFGPGTRLTVT.

The gene calls are TRBV7-8 and TRBJ1-2; TRBD1 aligns across 11 bases. The CDR3 has 13 residues. The ends lost 5 bases at V and 7 bases at J; junction bases unmatched: 3. The germline gives CDR1 SGHVS, CDR2 FQNEAQ. CDR3 coding DNA: TGTGCCAGCAGCGACGGGACAGGGGGTGGCTACACCTTC. Protein product: CASSDGTGGGYTF.

V gene TRBV19 combines with J gene TRBJ1-4; D is unresolved. Looked up from germline, CDR1 is LNHDA and CDR2 is SQIVND (reference sequence). V lost 3 bases and J 4 bases, leaving 12 bases between the germline ends. The CDR3 extends over 15 amino acids. CDR3 coding DNA: TGTGCCAGTAGTATCGGGGAGACGGTTAATGAAAAACTGTTTTTT. Residues: CASSIGETVNEKLFF.